The rows below give T cell receptor beta chains drawn from one sample of a study of blood T cell repertoires in COVID-19. Data came from immunoSEQ multiplex PCR; TCRdb stores just in-frame clones and leaves some out. The sample has approximately 300,000 clones, around 89% seen once. Specimen: peripheral blood. The receptors originated from a man in his late teens or twenties who had recovered from COVID-19. Each CDR3 is given with its conserved first and last residue. D genes are given only for firm matches. Where a row states a size, it is once, few, many or the class of an expanded clone; other rows omit it.

v_call,j_call,clone_size,d_call,cdr3_length,cdr3_aa,cdr3_nt
TRBV2,TRBJ1-5,NA,NA,13,CASRSGNSQPQHF,TGTGCCAGCAGGTCGGGGAATAGTCAGCCCCAGCATTTT
TRBV6-2/TRBV6-3,TRBJ2-3,NA,NA,16,CASSSLLALRTDTQYF,TGTGCCAGCAGTTCCTTACTAGCTCTACGCACAGATACGCAGTATTTT
TRBV29-1,TRBJ2-1,NA,TRBD2,17,CSVGGTSGDPSYNEQFF,TGCAGCGTTGGTGGGACTAGCGGGGACCCCTCCTACAATGAGCAGTTCTTC
TRBV13,TRBJ2-2,NA,TRBD1,16,CASSPGQAKNTGELFF,TGTGCCAGCAGCCCCGGACAGGCTAAAAACACCGGGGAGCTGTTTTTT
TRBV18,TRBJ2-3,NA,TRBD1,17,CASSPNRGDGFTDTQYF,TGTGCCAGCTCACCAAACAGGGGGGACGGATTCACAGATACGCAGTATTTT
TRBV7-2,TRBJ2-1,NA,TRBD2,16,CASSSGLAESYNEQFF,TGTGCCAGCAGCTCAGGACTAGCAGAGTCCTACAATGAGCAGTTCTTC
TRBV3-1/TRBV3-2,TRBJ2-5,NA,NA,11,CASSFGETQYF,TGTGCCAGCAGCTTCGGGGAGACCCAGTACTTC
TRBV7-9,TRBJ1-1,NA,NA,14,CASSLNQFRAEAFF,TGTGCCAGCAGCTTAAACCAATTCAGGGCTGAAGCTTTCTTT
TRBV3-1/TRBV3-2,TRBJ2-1,NA,TRBD2,13,CASSLGLAGEQFF,TGTGCCAGCAGCCTGGGACTAGCAGGTGAGCAGTTCTTC
TRBV3-1/TRBV3-2,TRBJ1-6,NA,NA,13,CATGDSYNSPLHF,TGTGCCACCGGGGACTCCTATAATTCACCCCTCCACTTT
TRBV24-1,TRBJ2-1,NA,TRBD1,15,CATSIGQGAGNEQFF,TGTGCCACCAGTATAGGACAGGGGGCAGGGAATGAGCAGTTCTTC
TRBV29-1,TRBJ2-7,NA,TRBD2,14,CSVEISSGIYEQYF,TGCAGCGTTGAAATTTCTAGCGGGATCTACGAGCAGTACTTC
TRBV5-4,TRBJ1-2,NA,TRBD1,15,CASSLRGQGYYGYTF,TGTGCCAGCAGCTTGAGGGGACAGGGCTACTATGGCTACACCTTC
TRBV10-3,TRBJ2-5,NA,TRBD2,14,CAISGDLDVETQYF,TGTGCCATTAGCGGGGACCTGGATGTGGAGACCCAGTACTTC
TRBV4-2,TRBJ1-1,NA,NA,18,CASSQGVVAPENGAEAFF,TGTGCCAGCAGCCAAGGGGTCGTGGCACCGGAGAACGGCGCTGAAGCTTTCTTT
TRBV3-1/TRBV3-2,TRBJ1-3,NA,NA,13,CASSLARGNTIYF,TGTGCCAGCAGCCTCGCTAGGGGAAACACCATATATTTT
TRBV9,TRBJ1-1,NA,NA,21,CASSVVGVQLPPLTWSSEAFF,TGTGCCAGCAGCGTAGTCGGCGTCCAACTACCCCCTCTCACATGGTCGAGTGAAGCTTTCTTT
TRBV27,TRBJ1-2,NA,NA,13,CASSLSGGYGYTF,TGTGCCAGCAGTTTATCGGGAGGGTATGGCTACACCTTC
TRBV5-6,TRBJ1-1,NA,NA,16,CASSPEGGIGEKEAFF,TGTGCCAGCAGCCCGGAGGGTGGTATCGGCGAGAAGGAAGCTTTCTTT
TRBV5-1,TRBJ2-6,NA,TRBD1,19,CASSWNPGQGDSGANVLTF,TGCGCCAGCAGCTGGAACCCGGGACAGGGGGACTCTGGGGCCAACGTCCTGACTTTC
TRBV6-2/TRBV6-3,TRBJ2-7,once,NA,16,CASSKNDRTNSYEQYF,TGTGCCAGCAGTAAGAATGACAGAACAAATTCCTACGAGCAGTACTTC
TRBV5-6,TRBJ2-1,once,NA,12,CASSLAGDEQFF,TGTGCCAGCAGCTTGGCAGGGGATGAGCAGTTCTTC
TRBV29-1,TRBJ2-1,NA,NA,12,CSVGFQGNEQFF,TGCAGCGTGGGGTTCCAGGGGAATGAGCAGTTCTTC
TRBV2,TRBJ2-7,NA,TRBD2,16,CASTLGTSGTSYEQYF,TGTGCCAGCACCCTGGGGACTAGCGGGACCTCCTACGAGCAGTACTTC
TRBV5-1,TRBJ2-7,NA,NA,16,CASSLDGSGSSYEQYF,TGCGCCAGCAGCTTGGACGGGTCTGGTTCTTCCTACGAGCAGTACTTC
TRBV14,TRBJ2-2,NA,NA,16,CASSQRAGSLSGELFF,TGTGCCAGCAGCCAACGCGCCGGGTCTCTTTCCGGGGAGCTGTTTTTT
TRBV5-1,TRBJ1-2,NA,TRBD1,18,CASSLSGTGVPSGYGYTF,TGCGCCAGCAGCTTAAGCGGGACAGGGGTTCCCTCGGGATATGGCTACACCTTC